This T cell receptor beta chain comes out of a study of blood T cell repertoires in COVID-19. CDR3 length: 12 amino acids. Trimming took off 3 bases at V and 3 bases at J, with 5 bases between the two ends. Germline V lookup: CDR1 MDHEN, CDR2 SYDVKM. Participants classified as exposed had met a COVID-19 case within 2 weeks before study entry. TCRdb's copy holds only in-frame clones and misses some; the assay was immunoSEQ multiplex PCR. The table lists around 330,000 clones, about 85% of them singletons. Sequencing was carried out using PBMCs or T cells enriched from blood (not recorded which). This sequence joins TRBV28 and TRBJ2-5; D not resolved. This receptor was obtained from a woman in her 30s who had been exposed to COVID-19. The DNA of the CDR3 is TGTGCCAGCAGTTTTCGGGAAGAGACCCAGTACTTC. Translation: CASSFREETQYF.